A single sample is the source of the 23 T cell receptor beta chains below, sequenced in a study of shared clonotypes between healthy human individuals. Assay: immunoSEQ multiplex PCR; the TCRdb copy retains only in-frame clones and omits some. This sample has some 690,000 clones, with 90% found just once. Material: memory CD8+ T cells from PBMCs. As for subset: CD45RO+ cells pooled with CCR7-negative TemRA cells. Receptor source: a man in his late teens or twenties in good health. Some clones in this sample may be carry-over from other donors' samples.

V is TRBV25-1 and J is TRBJ2-7; no reliable D call. V was shortened by 2 bases and J by 2 bases, with 7 bases between the two germline ends. Germline lookup yields CDR1 MGHDK and CDR2 SYGVNS. CDR3 length: 13 amino acids. CDR3 sequence (DNA): TGTGCCAGCAGTGAAGGGCCAACCTACGAGCAGTACTTC. Protein: CASSEGPTYEQYF.

The chain combines TRBV2 with TRBJ2-7, with D possibly TRBD1 on 6 matching bases. Germline V gene data show CDR1 as SNHLY and CDR2 as FYNNEI. CDR3 length: 14 amino acids. With 10 bases removed from V and 2 bases from J, the gap between germline ends came to 18 bases. CDR3 sequence reads: CAIHPPGTTYEQYF. The CDR3 coding sequence is TGTGCCATCCACCCCCCCGGGACAACCTACGAGCAGTACTTC.

The rearrangement joins TRBV5-4 to TRBJ2-7, with D perhaps assigned TRBD1 or TRBD2 (5 bases each). The CDR3 is made up of 14 amino acids. The germline V gene has CDR1 SGHNT and CDR2 YYREEE (reference sequence). V lost 1 base to trimming and J lost 3 bases, with 11 bases between them. The CDR3 sequence is CASSLRGPSYEQYF. Written as DNA, the CDR3 is TGTGCCAGCAGCTTGCGGGGCCCCAGCTACGAGCAGTACTTC. Complete variable domain (other parts from reference TRBV5-4 and TRBJ2-7): ETGVTQSPTHLIKTRGQQVTLRCSSQSGHNTVSWYQQALGQGPQFIFQYYREEENGRGNFPPRFSGLQFPNYSSELNVNALELDDSALYLCASSLRGPSYEQYFGPGTRLTVT.

V and J are TRBV7-8 and TRBJ2-1; 7 bases are a match to TRBD2. The CDR3 consists of 14 residues. Germline assignment: CDR1 SGHVS and CDR2 FQNEAQ. Trimming cost V 4 bases and J 6 bases; bases outside gene matches: 6. As DNA, the CDR3 is TGTGCCAGCAGCTCGGGGGGACTTTTCAATGAGCAGTTCTTC. Translated: CASSSGGLFNEQFF.

This clone appeared once. This rearrangement joins TRBV5-1 to TRBJ2-1; 7 nucleotides line up with TRBD1. V trimming: 4 bases; J trimming: 0 bases; junction bases outside the gene matches: 10. Germline lookup yields CDR1 SGHRS and CDR2 YFSETQ. This CDR3 has 17 residues. Here the CDR3 reads CASSGRQGPFSYNEQFF. As DNA, the CDR3 is TGCGCCAGCAGCGGCAGACAGGGACCTTTCTCCTACAATGAGCAGTTCTTC.

The J gene is TRBJ2-2, the V gene TRBV4-1; D is tentatively TRBD1 or TRBD2 (5 bases each). This CDR3 contains 15 residues. V dropped 3 bases and J dropped 0 bases, with 8 bases sitting between them. Germline values: CDR1 MGHRA, CDR2 YSYEKL. As DNA, the CDR3 is TGCGCCAGCAGCCAGGGACGGACGAACACCGGGGAGCTGTTTTTT. It is translated as CASSQGRTNTGELFF.

The V gene is TRBV9, the J gene TRBJ2-7; 9 bases fit TRBD2. CDR1 SGDLS and CDR2 YYNGEE come from the germline V gene. The CDR3 extends over 16 amino acids. V lost 7 bases and J lost 5; bases outside the gene matches: 16. The CDR3 here is CASSRGVAGVVHEQYF. The CDR3 bases are TGTGCCAGCTCCAGAGGAGTAGCGGGAGTGGTCCACGAGCAGTACTTC.

The CDR3 protein is CASSFASGTYEQYF. CDR3 DNA sequence: TGTGCCAGCAGTTTCGCTAGCGGGACGTACGAGCAGTACTTC. J is TRBJ2-7 and V is TRBV28; 9 positions agree with TRBD2. This CDR3 comprises 14 residues. The junction had 4 bases not matched to a gene; V was cut back by 3 bases and J by 4 bases. From germline, CDR1 is MDHEN and CDR2 SYDVKM.

This clone showed up just once. This chain links TRBV27 with TRBJ2-7, with D possibly being TRBD2 (5 bases). Trimming left V 5 bases short and J 2 bases short, with 7 bases between. The CDR3 extends over 12 amino acids. The germline V gene encodes CDR1 MNHEY and CDR2 SMNVEV (reference sequence). The CDR3 reads CASSPGAYEQYF. The CDR3 bases are TGTGCCAGCAGTCCCGGGGCCTACGAGCAGTACTTC.

V gene TRBV6-1 combines with J gene TRBJ1-2; D might be TRBD1 (5 bases). The V gene's germline CDR1 is MNHNS and CDR2 SASEGT. The CDR3 loop spans 14 amino acids. V gave up 6 bases and J gave up 2 bases, with 13 bases separating them. In nucleotides, the CDR3 is TGTGCCAGCAGAACTGGGGGGGAAAACTATGGCTACACCTTC. It yields the protein CASRTGGENYGYTF.

CDR3 in DNA: TGCGCCAGCAGCTTGGTCGCGATACGATTCAATTCACCCCTCCACTTT. Amino acids: CASSLVAIRFNSPLHF. The chain is built from TRBV5-1 and TRBJ1-6; D gene unclear. Germline V gives CDR1 SGHRS, CDR2 YFSETQ. The V end lost 0 bases, the J end lost 7 bases, and 14 bases lay between the germline ends. CDR3 length: 16 residues. The full variable domain, its missing parts supplied by reference TRBV5-1 and TRBJ1-6, is KAGVTQTPRYLIKTRGQQVTLSCSPISGHRSVSWYQQTPGQGLQFLFEYFSETQRNKGNFPGRFSGRQFSNSRSEMNVSTLELGDSALYLCASSLVAIRFNSPLHFGNGTRLTVT.

The rearrangement links TRBV7-9 to TRBJ2-3; 7 bases align to TRBD2. The V segment lost 3 bases and the J segment 0 bases; nucleotides outside the gene matches: 6. The germline gives CDR1 SEHNR, CDR2 FQNEAQ (reference sequence). This CDR3 is 16 amino acids long. The CDR3 sequence: CASSFISGPSTDTQYF. The CDR3 coding sequence is TGTGCCAGCAGCTTCATTAGCGGGCCAAGCACAGATACGCAGTATTTT.

The J gene is TRBJ2-1, the V gene TRBV11-2; D may be TRBD2 (7 bases). Trimming stripped 0 bases from V and 2 bases from J, with 20 bases between. This CDR3 region has 19 residues. Germline values: CDR1 SGHAT, CDR2 FQNNGV. The DNA for the CDR3 is TGTGCCAGCAGCTTAGAATGGCGGGGGCGGGAGAGAACCTACAATGAGCAGTTCTTC. Translated, it gives CASSLEWRGRERTYNEQFF.

The genes are TRBV2 and TRBJ2-7; TRBD2 might be the D (6 bases). The V end lost 6 bases, the J end lost 4 bases, and 13 bases lay between the germline ends. Germline V gives CDR1 SNHLY, CDR2 FYNNEI. CDR3 size: 13 residues. The CDR3 nucleotides read TGTGCCAGCAGACCTGGGACTGCGTACGAGCAGTACTTC. It codes for CASRPGTAYEQYF. Filled out from reference TRBV2 and TRBJ2-7, the complete variable domain reads EPEVTQTPSHQVTQMGQEVILRCVPISNHLYFYWYRQILGQKVEFLVSFYNNEISEKSEIFDDQFSVERPDGSNFTLKIRSTKLEDSAMYFCASRPGTAYEQYFGPGTRLTVT.

This clone was counted only a few times. The chain is built from TRBV7-9 and TRBJ2-1; D ambiguous. This CDR3 is built from 16 residues. The germline V gene encodes CDR1 SEHNR and CDR2 FQNEAQ (reference sequence). V was shortened by 5 bases and J by 0 bases, with 14 bases between the two germline ends. The CDR3 nucleotides are TGTGCCAGCAGCCCGGGCCACGGAAGCTCCTACAATGAGCAGTTCTTC. It yields the protein CASSPGHGSSYNEQFF.

This chain links TRBV7-3 with TRBJ1-1; D is uncertain. CDR1 is SGHTA and CDR2 is FQGTGA in the germline V gene. CDR3 length: 13 residues. Deletions cut 3 bases from V and 1 base from J, with 6 bases between. In DNA, the CDR3 is TGTGCCAGCAGCTTCGCGGAGAACACTGAAGCTTTCTTT. Translation gives CASSFAENTEAFF.

The V gene is TRBV5-1, the J gene TRBJ1-2; possible D gene TRBD1, 5 bases. Trimming stripped 0 bases from V and 4 bases from J, with 13 bases between. The CDR3 runs 15 residues. CDR1 and CDR2 (germline): SGHRS, YFSETQ. The chain's CDR3 is CASSLDRGSSYGYTF. The DNA for the CDR3 is TGCGCCAGCAGCTTGGACCGGGGGTCGTCCTATGGCTACACCTTC.

The chain joins TRBV5-1 to TRBJ1-2; 7 bases align to TRBD1. Germline V gene lookup returns CDR1 SGHRS and CDR2 YFSETQ. This CDR3 is 14 amino acids long. The ends lost 1 base at V and 3 bases at J; junction bases unmatched: 3. The CDR3 spells CASSLTGTDYGYTF. CDR3 coding DNA: TGCGCCAGCAGCTTGACCGGGACAGACTATGGCTACACCTTC. Together with reference TRBV5-1 and TRBJ1-2, the CDR3 gives the full variable domain: KAGVTQTPRYLIKTRGQQVTLSCSPISGHRSVSWYQQTPGQGLQFLFEYFSETQRNKGNFPGRFSGRQFSNSRSEMNVSTLELGDSALYLCASSLTGTDYGYTFGSGTRLTVV.

V and J are TRBV28 and TRBJ1-4; TRBD1 agrees at 9 bases. From germline, CDR1 is MDHEN and CDR2 SYDVKM. The CDR3 runs 17 residues. V trimming: 6 bases; J trimming: 3 bases; junction bases outside the gene matches: 11. This chain's CDR3 is CASRPLTGGAANEKLFF. CDR3 coding DNA: TGTGCCAGCAGGCCGTTAACAGGGGGCGCGGCTAATGAAAAACTGTTTTTT.

The chain links TRBV4-3 to TRBJ1-2; TRBD1 is a possible D gene (6 bases). V lost 2 bases and J 6 bases, leaving 13 bases between the germline ends. Germline loops: CDR1 LGHNA, CDR2 YSLEER. The CDR3 is made up of 14 amino acids. The CDR3 coding sequence is TGCGCCAGCAGCCAAATCCAGGGGTATGATGGCTACACCTTC. This codes for CASSQIQGYDGYTF.

The V call is TRBV7-9, the J call TRBJ2-5, with D tentatively TRBD1 or TRBD2 (5 bases each). The CDR3 contains 12 residues. Germline V lookup: CDR1 SEHNR, CDR2 FQNEAQ (reference sequence). V gave up 6 bases and J gave up 5 bases, with 10 bases separating them. The CDR3 is CASRSGRETQYF. The CDR3 DNA reads TGTGCCAGCAGATCGGGGCGTGAGACCCAGTACTTC.

This clone was seen only once. The gene calls are TRBV28 and TRBJ2-3; perhaps TRBD2 as D (5 bases). The V end was cut by 5 bases, the J end by 2 bases, with 17 bases between. Germline V gene sequence: CDR1 MDHEN, CDR2 SYDVKM. The CDR3 is 16 amino acids. CDR3 in amino acids: CASSPAGVRSTDTQYF. The CDR3 coding sequence is TGTGCCAGCAGTCCCGCCGGGGTGCGGTCCACAGATACGCAGTATTTT. Drawing the rest from reference TRBV28 and TRBJ2-3, the complete variable domain is DVKVTQSSRYLVKRTGEKVFLECVQDMDHENMFWYRQDPGLGLRLIYFSYDVKMKEKGDIPEGYSVSREKKERFSLILESASTNQTSMYLCASSPAGVRSTDTQYFGPGTRLTVL.

In DNA form, the CDR3 reads TGTGCCAGCAGCTTAGGTCGCTCTGGAAACACCATATATTTT. This sequence encodes CASSLGRSGNTIYF. J is TRBJ1-3 and V is TRBV7-9; D gene unclear. Trimming removed 1 base at V and 0 bases at J, with 4 bases between. Looked up from germline, CDR1 is SEHNR and CDR2 is FQNEAQ (reference sequence). The CDR3 consists of 14 residues.